This TCR beta chain derives from a study of early T cells in non-severe SARS-CoV-2 infection. In the study overall: From unsorted whole blood, bulk RNA was sequenced, and the chains remained unpaired. Study-level findings and limits: VDJdb-based annotation leaned toward anti-spike CD8 responses and missed private and CD4 specificities.

Germline assignment: CDR1 ENHRY and CDR2 SYGVKD. CDR3 length: 13 residues. Unmatched junction bases numbered 3, after V lost 0 bases and J lost 10 bases. Each CDR3 protein is one row after TCRdb ran MiXCR on the 5' RACE reads. The table has 35,000 to 40,000 distinct CDR3 sequences, 5.3% seen once; the top ten hold approximately 30%. This clonotype was observed a few times. The antigen is unknown. Sequencing used whole blood. This chain uses TRBV10-3 with TRBJ2-3, with 8 bases lining up with TRBD1. The receptor's source is an adult who was a healthcare worker with PCR-confirmed SARS-CoV-2 infection or an uninfected control (not recorded which). This CDR3 is CAISESGTGPQYF. The CDR3, as DNA: TGTGCCATCAGTGAGTCTGGGACAGGTCCGCAGTATTTT.